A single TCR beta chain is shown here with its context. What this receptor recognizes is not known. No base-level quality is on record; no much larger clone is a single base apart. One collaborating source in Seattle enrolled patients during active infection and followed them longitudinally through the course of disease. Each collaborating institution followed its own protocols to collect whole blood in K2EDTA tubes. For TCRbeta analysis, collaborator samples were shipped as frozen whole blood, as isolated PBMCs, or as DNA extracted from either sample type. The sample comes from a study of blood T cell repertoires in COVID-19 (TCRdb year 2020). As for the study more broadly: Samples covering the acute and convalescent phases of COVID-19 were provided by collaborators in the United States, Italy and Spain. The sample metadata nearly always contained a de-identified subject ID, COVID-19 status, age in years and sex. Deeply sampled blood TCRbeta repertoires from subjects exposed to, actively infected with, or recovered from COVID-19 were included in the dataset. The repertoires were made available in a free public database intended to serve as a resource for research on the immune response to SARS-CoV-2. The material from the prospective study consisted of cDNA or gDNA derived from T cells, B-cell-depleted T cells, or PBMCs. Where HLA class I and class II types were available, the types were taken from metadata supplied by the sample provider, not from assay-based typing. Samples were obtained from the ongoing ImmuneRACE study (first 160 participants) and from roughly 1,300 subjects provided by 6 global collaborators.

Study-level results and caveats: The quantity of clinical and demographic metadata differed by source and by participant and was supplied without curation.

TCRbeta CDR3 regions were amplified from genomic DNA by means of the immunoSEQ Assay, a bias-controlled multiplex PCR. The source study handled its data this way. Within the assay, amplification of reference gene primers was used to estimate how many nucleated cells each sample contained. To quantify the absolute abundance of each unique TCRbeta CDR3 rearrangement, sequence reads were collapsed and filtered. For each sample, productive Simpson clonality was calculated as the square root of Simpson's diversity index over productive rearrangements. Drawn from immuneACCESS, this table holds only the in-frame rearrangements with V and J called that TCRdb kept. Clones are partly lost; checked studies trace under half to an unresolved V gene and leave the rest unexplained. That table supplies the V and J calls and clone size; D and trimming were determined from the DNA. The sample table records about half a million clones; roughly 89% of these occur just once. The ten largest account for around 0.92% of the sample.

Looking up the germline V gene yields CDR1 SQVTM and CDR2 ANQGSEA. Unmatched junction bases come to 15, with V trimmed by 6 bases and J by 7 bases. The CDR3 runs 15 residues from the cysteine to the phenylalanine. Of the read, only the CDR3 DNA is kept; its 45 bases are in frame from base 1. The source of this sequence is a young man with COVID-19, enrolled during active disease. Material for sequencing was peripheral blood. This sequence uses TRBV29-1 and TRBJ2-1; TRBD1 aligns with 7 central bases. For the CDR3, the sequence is CSVEGTERNLNEQFF. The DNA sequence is TGCAGCGTCGAGGGGACAGAGCGTAATCTGAATGAGCAGTTCTTC.